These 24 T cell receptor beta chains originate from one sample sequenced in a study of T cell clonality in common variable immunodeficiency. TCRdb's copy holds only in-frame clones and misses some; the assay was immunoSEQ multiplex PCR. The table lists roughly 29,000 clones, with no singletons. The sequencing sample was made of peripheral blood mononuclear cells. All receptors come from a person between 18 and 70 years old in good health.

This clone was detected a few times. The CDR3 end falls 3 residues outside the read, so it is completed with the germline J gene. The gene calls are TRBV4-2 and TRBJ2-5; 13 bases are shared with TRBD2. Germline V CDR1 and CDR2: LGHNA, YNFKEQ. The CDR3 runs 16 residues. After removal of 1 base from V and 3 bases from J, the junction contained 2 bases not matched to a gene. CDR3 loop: CASSQGLAGGKETQYF. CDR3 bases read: TGTGCCAGCAGCCAAGGACTAGCGGGGGGAAAAGAGACC.

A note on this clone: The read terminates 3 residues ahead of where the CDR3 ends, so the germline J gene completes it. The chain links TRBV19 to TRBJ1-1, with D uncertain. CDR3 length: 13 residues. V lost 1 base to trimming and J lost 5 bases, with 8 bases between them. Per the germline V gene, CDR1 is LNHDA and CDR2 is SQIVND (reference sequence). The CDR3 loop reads CASSIAHGTEAFF. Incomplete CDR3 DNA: TGTGCCAGTAGTATAGCCCACGGGACTGAA.

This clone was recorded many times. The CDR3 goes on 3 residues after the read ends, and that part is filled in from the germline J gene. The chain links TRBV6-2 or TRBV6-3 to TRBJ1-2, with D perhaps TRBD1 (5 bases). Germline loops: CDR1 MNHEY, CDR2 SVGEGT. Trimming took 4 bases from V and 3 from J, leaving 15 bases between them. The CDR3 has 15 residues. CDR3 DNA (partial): TGTGCCAGCAGTTTCAGGGTCGGTAGGGACTATGGC. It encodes CASSFRVGRDYG. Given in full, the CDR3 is CASSFRVGRDYGYTF.

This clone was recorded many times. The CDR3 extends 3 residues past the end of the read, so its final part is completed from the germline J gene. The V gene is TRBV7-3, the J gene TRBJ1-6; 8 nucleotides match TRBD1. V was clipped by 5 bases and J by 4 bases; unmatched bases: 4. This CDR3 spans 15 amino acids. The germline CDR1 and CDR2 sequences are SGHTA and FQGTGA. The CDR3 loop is CASSTQGAYNSPLHF. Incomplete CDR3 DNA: TGTGCCAGCAGCACGCAGGGGGCTTATAATTCACCC.

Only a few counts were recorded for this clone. The sequenced part of the CDR3 DNA is TGCAGTGCTAGAGCCCTAGCGGAGATACAAGAGACG. This sequence encodes CSARALAEIQET. The entire CDR3 is CSARALAEIQETQYF. The rearrangement uses TRBV20-1 and TRBJ2-3; 7 bases are a match to TRBD2. Read data end 3 residues before the CDR3 end; the end is taken from the germline J gene. Germline V CDR1 and CDR2: DFQATT, SNEGSKA (reference sequence). The CDR3 is 15 residues long.

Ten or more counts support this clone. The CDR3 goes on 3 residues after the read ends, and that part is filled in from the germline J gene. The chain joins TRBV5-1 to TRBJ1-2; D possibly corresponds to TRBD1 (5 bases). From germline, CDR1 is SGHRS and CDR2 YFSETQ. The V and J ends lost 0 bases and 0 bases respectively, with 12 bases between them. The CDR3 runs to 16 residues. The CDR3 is CASSLDSRGSNYGYTF. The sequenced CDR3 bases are TGCGCCAGCAGCTTGGACTCGAGGGGTTCTAACTATGGC.

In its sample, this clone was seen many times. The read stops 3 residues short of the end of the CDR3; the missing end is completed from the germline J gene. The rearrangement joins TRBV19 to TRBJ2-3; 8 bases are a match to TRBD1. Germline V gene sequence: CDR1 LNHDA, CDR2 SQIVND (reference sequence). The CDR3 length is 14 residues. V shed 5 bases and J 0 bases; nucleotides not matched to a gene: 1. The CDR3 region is CASSDRGSTDTQYF. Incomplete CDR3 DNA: TGTGCCAGTAGTGACAGGGGTAGCACAGATACG.

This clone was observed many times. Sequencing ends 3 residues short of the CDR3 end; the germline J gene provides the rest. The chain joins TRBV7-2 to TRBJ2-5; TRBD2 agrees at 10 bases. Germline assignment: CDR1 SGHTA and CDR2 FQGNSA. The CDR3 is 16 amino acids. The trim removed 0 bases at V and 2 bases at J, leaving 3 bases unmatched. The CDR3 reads CASSLAQLAGQETQYF. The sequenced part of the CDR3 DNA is TGTGCCAGCAGCTTAGCGCAACTAGCGGGGCAAGAGACC.

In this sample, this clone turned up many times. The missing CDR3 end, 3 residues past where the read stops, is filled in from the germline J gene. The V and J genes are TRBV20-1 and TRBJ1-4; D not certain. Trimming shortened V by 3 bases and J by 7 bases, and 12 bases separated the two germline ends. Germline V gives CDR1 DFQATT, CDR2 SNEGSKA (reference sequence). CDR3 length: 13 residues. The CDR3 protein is CSARVLTGEKLFF. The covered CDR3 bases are TGCAGTGCTAGGGTTCTGACGGGTGAAAAA.

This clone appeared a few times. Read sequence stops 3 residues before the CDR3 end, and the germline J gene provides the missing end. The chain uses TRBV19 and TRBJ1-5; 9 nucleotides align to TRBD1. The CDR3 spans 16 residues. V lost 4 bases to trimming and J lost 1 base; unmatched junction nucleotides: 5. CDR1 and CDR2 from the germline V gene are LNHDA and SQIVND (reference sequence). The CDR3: CASSTGTGFSNQPQHF. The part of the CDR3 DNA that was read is TGTGCCAGTAGTACCGGGACAGGGTTCAGCAATCAGCCC.

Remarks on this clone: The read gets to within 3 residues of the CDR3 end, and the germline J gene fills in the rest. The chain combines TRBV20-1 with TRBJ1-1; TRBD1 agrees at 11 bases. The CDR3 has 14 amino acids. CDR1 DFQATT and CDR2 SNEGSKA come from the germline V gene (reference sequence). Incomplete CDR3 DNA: TGCAGTGCTAGTTTGGACAGGGGGCGCGTGGAG. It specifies CSASLDRGRVE. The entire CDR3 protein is CSASLDRGRVEAFF.

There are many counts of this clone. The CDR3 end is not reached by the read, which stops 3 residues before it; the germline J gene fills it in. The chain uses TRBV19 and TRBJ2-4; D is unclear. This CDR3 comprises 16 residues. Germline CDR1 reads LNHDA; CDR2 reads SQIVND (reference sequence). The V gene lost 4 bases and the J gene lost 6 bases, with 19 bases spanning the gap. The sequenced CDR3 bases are TGTGCCAGTAGTACCCCTCGGGTAGCCGGGTTAAACATT. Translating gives CASSTPRVAGLNI. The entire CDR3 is CASSTPRVAGLNIQYF.

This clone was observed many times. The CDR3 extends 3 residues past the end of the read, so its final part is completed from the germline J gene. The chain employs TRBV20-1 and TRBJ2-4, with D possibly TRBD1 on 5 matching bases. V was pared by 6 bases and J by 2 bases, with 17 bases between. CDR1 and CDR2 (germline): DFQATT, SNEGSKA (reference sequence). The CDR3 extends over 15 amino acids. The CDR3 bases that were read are TGCAGTGCGACCCACTACGACAGCACCAAAAACATT. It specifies CSATHYDSTKNI. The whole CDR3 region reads CSATHYDSTKNIQYF.

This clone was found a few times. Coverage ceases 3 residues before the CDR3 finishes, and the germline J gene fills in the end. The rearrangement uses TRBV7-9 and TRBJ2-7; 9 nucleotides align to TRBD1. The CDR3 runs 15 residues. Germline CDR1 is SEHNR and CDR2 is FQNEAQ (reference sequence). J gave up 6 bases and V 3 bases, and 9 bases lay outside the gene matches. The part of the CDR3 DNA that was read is TGTGCCAGCAGCTTGGCACAGGGGGCGAACACCGAG. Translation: CASSLAQGANTE. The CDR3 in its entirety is CASSLAQGANTEQYF.

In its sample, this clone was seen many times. CDR3 protein: CASSQYSYEQYF. Incomplete CDR3 DNA: TGTGCCAGCAGCCAGTATTCTTACGAG. The gene calls are TRBV4-2 and TRBJ2-7; D is ambiguous. The read is 3 residues too short to cover the CDR3 end, so that end is filled in from the germline J gene. The CDR3 loop spans 12 amino acids. CDR1 is LGHNA, CDR2 YNFKEQ, per germline. V was trimmed by 3 bases and J by 4 bases, leaving 7 bases between them.

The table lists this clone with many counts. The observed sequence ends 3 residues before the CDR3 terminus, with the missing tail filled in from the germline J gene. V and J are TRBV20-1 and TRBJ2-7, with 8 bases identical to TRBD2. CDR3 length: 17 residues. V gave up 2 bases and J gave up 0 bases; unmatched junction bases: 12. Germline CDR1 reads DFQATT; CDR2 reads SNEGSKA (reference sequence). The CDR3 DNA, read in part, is TGCAGTGCTAGACCACCGGGGGGGGGCGAATTCTCCTACGAG. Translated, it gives CSARPPGGGEFSYE. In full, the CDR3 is CSARPPGGGEFSYEQYF.

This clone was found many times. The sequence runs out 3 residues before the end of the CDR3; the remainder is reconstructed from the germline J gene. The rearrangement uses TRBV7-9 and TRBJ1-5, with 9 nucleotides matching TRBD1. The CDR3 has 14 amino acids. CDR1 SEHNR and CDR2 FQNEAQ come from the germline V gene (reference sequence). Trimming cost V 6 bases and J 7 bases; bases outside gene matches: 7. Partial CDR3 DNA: TGTGCCAGCAGTCTTACAGGGGGCGGACAGCCC. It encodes CASSLTGGGQP. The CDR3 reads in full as CASSLTGGGQPQHF.

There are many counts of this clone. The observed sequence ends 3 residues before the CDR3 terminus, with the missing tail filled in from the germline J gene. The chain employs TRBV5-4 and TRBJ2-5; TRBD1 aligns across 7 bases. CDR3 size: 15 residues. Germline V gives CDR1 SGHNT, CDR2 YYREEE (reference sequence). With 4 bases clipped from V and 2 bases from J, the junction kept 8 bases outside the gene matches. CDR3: CASSKGTDSQETQYF. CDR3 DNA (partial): TGTGCCAGCAGCAAGGGGACAGACTCTCAAGAGACC.

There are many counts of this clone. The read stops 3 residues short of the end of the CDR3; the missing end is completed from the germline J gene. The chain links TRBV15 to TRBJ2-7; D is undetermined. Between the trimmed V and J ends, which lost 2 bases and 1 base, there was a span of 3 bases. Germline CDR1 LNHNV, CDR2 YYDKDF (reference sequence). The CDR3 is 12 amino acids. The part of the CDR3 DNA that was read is TGTGCCACCAGCAGATCTTCCTACGAG. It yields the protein CATSRSSYE. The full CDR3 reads CATSRSSYEQYF.

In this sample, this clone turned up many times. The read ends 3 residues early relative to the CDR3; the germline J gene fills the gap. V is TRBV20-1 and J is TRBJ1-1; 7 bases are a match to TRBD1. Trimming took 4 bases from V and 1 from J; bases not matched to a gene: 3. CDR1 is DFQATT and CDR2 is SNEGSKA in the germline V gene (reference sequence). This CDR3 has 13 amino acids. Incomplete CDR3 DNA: TGCAGTGCTAACCGACAGGGGAACACTGAA. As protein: CSANRQGNTE. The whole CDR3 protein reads CSANRQGNTEAFF.

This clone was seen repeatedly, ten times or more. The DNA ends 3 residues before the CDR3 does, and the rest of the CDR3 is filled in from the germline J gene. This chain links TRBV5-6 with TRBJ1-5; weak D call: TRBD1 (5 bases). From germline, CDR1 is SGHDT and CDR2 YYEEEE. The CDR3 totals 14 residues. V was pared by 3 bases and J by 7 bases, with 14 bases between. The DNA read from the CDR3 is TGTGCCAGCAGCTCCCAGGGTTGGGAACAGCCC. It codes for CASSSQGWEQP. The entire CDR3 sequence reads CASSSQGWEQPQHF.

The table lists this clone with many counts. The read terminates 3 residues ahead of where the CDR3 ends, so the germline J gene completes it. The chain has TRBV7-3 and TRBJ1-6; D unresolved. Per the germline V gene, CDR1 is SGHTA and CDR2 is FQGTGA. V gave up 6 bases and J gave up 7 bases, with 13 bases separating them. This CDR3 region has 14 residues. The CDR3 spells CASRGRAGNSPLHF. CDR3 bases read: TGTGCCAGCAGAGGGCGCGCGGGAAATTCACCC.

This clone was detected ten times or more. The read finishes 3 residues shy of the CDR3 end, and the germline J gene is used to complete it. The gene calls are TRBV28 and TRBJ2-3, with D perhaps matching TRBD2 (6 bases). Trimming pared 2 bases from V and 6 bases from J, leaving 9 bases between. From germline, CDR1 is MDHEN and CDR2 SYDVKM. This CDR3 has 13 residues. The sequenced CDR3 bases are TGTGCCAGCAGTTTACGGACTACTGATACG. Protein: CASSLRTTDT. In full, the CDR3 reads CASSLRTTDTQYF.

The CDR3 reads CASKLLGGDTGELFF. The part of the CDR3 DNA that was read is TGTGCCAGCAAACTACTAGGGGGAGACACCGGGGAG. This chain uses TRBV2 with TRBJ2-2, with D perhaps matching TRBD1 (6 bases). The CDR3 extends 3 residues past the end of the read, so its final part is completed from the germline J gene. V was clipped by 7 bases and J by 3 bases, with 15 bases between them. The CDR3 has 15 residues. Per the germline V gene, CDR1 is SNHLY and CDR2 is FYNNEI. Supplemented by reference TRBV2 and TRBJ2-2, the full variable domain reads EPEVTQTPSHQVTQMGQEVILRCVPISNHLYFYWYRQILGQKVEFLVSFYNNEISEKSEIFDDQFSVERPDGSNFTLKIRSTKLEDSAMYFCASKLLGGDTGELFFGEGSRLTVL.